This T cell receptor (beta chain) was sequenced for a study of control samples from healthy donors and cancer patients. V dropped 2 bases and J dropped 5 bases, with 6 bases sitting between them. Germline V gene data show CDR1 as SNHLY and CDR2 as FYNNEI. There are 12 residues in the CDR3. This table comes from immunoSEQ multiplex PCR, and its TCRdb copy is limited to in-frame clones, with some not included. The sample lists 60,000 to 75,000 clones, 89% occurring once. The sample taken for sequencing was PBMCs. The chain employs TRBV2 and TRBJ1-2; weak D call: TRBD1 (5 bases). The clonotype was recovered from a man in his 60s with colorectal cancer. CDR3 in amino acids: CASSEQGYGYTF. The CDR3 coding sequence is TGTGCCAGCAGTGAACAGGGTTATGGCTACACCTTC.